This T cell receptor beta chain was identified in a study of Ad26.COV2.S vaccination and SARS-CoV-2 variants. Whole-study findings and limits: Substantial response breadth was reportedly seen for spike-specific CD8+ and CD4+ T cells after vaccination.

The germline gives CDR1 LNHNV, CDR2 YYDKDF (reference sequence). The V and J ends lost 1 base and 10 bases respectively, with 11 bases between them. The CDR3 covers 13 residues. Using immunoSEQ multiplex PCR, the repertoire was profiled, and TCRdb retains in-frame clones only, with some absent. The sample yields 350,000 to 600,000 clones, about 88% seen once. Treatment given: some 20 received Ad26.COV2.S at low or high dose, single or two shots; several received placebo; per-sample allocation not given. Samples analyzed were those drawn on day 63 after the first vaccine or placebo injection. Points on this clone: Its antigen remains unknown.

The receptor was isolated from a person between 18 and 60 years old who received the Ad26.COV2.S COVID-19 vaccine or a placebo. The source was peripheral blood, collected in a trial of Ad26.COV2.S vaccine versus placebo. This chain joins TRBV15 and TRBJ2-1; maybe TRBD2 (6 bases). The CDR3 nucleotides read TGTGCCACCAGCAGAGGCACTAGCCGGGAGCAGTTCTTC. Translating it yields CATSRGTSREQFF.